These 9 T cell receptor beta chains were sequenced from one sample in a study of chemoradiotherapy in HPV16-positive cancers. Some clones are missing from TCRdb's copy, which holds only in-frame ones; the method was immunoSEQ multiplex PCR. The table has about 13,000 clones, around 85% seen once; the top ten hold approximately 5.7%. The source was blood, collected from a patient who underwent chemoradiotherapy. The receptors were sampled from a human donor with HPV-associated anogenital cancer.

The gene calls are TRBV5-8 and TRBJ1-1; no clear D gene. V was cut by 5 bases and J by 3 bases, with 11 bases left in between. The germline CDR1 and CDR2 sequences are SGHTS and YDEGEE. This CDR3 is built from 13 residues. CDR3 in amino acids: CASRGGRYTEAFF. The CDR3 DNA follows: TGTGCCAGCAGGGGCGGGCGGTACACTGAAGCTTTCTTT. The full variable domain, completed using reference TRBV5-8 and TRBJ1-1, is EAGVTQSPTHLIKTRGQQATLRCSPISGHTSVYWYQQALGLGLQFLLWYDEGEERNRGNFPPRFSGRQFPNYSSELNVNALELEDSALYLCASRGGRYTEAFFGQGTRLTVV.

V is TRBV29-1 and J is TRBJ1-1, with 7 nucleotides matching TRBD1. V was pared by 6 bases and J by 0 bases, with 7 bases of the junction left unmatched. CDR3 length: 14 amino acids. Germline V CDR1 and CDR2: SQVTM, ANQGSEA. The chain's CDR3 is CSVAVDRVNTEAFF. CDR3 DNA sequence: TGCAGCGTCGCTGTTGACAGGGTGAACACTGAAGCTTTCTTT.

The chain recombines TRBV7-9 with TRBJ2-3; 12 bases are a match to TRBD2. V gave up 7 bases and J gave up 7 bases; unmatched junction bases: 6. The CDR3 runs 14 residues. Per the germline V gene, CDR1 is SEHNR and CDR2 is FQNEAQ (reference sequence). Here the CDR3 DNA reads TGTGCCAGCAACGGACTAGCGGGGAGGAATACGCAGTATTTT. Amino acids: CASNGLAGRNTQYF.

By frequency in the sample, this clone is medium-sized. Other DNA sequences within the sample encode an identical CDR3. The chain uses TRBV5-6 and TRBJ1-1; D perhaps matches TRBD1 (5 bases). This CDR3 region has 12 residues. CDR1 is SGHDT and CDR2 is YYEEEE in the germline V gene. The V and J ends lost 1 base and 4 bases respectively, with 5 bases between them. CDR3 sequence reads: CASSLRGTEAFF. CDR3 nucleotide sequence: TGTGCCAGCAGCTTGAGGGGCACTGAAGCTTTCTTT.

The chain is built from TRBV5-1 and TRBJ1-2; D might be TRBD1 (6 bases). CDR3 length: 15 amino acids. Germline CDR1 reads SGHRS; CDR2 reads YFSETQ. V shed 2 bases and J shed 2 bases, with 13 bases lying between them. DNA for the CDR3: TGCGCCAGCAGCTTCGTGCAGGGGTACAACTATGGCTACACCTTC. Encoded protein: CASSFVQGYNYGYTF.

This sequence joins TRBV19 and TRBJ1-3; D remains ambiguous. V was trimmed by 5 bases and J by 0 bases, leaving 11 bases between them. Germline V gene data show CDR1 as LNHDA and CDR2 as SQIVND (reference sequence). The length of the CDR3 is 15 residues. The CDR3 loop is CASSSRLLSGNTIYF. CDR3 in DNA: TGTGCCAGTAGTTCCAGACTTCTCTCTGGAAACACCATATATTTT.

This chain connects TRBV14 to TRBJ1-4; 8 bases match TRBD1. Germline V gene data show CDR1 as SGHDN and CDR2 as FVKESK. J gave up 3 bases and V 2 bases, and 5 bases lay outside the gene matches. The CDR3 is made up of 16 amino acids. In DNA form, the CDR3 reads TGTGCCAGCAGCCAACCTTCGGGACAGGCTAATGAAAAACTGTTTTTT. As protein: CASSQPSGQANEKLFF.

The chain links TRBV6-5 to TRBJ1-2, with a tentative D call TRBD1 (5 bases). CDR1 and CDR2 (germline): MNHEY, SVGAGI. Trimming removed 8 bases from V and 5 bases from J, with 15 bases in between. This CDR3 spans 13 amino acids. CDR3 sequence reads: CASSLGGGYGYTF. In nucleotides, the CDR3 is TGTGCCAGCTCCCTCGGGGGTGGGTATGGCTACACCTTC.

The genes are TRBV5-1 and TRBJ1-4; D perhaps matches TRBD1 (5 bases). The CDR3 runs 16 residues. In germline, CDR1 is SGHRS, CDR2 YFSETQ. V lost 0 bases and J 6 bases, leaving 15 bases between the germline ends. The CDR3 sequence: CASSLGPGPHDEKLFF. For the CDR3, the DNA is TGCGCCAGCAGCTTGGGGCCGGGACCGCATGATGAAAAACTGTTTTTT.